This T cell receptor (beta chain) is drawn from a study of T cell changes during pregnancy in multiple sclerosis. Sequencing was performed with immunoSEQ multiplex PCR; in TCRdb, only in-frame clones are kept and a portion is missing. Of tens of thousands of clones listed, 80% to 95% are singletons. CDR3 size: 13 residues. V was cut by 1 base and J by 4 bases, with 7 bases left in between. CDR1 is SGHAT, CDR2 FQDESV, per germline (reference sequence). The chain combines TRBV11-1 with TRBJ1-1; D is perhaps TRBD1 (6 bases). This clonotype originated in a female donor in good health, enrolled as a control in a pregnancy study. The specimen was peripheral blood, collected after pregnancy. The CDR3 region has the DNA TGTGCCAGCAGCTTAGACAGGGTCACTGAAGCTTTCTTT. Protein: CASSLDRVTEAFF. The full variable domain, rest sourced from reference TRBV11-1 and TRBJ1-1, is EAEVAQSPRYKITEKSQAVAFWCDPISGHATLYWYRQILGQGPELLVQFQDESVVDDSQLPKDRFSAERLKGVDSTLKIQPAELGDSAMYLCASSLDRVTEAFFGQGTRLTVV.